The 8 T cell receptor beta chains given below trace back to one sample, sequenced in a study of CD8 T cells in ankylosing spondylitis. Whole-study results and caveats: Characteristic of ankylosing spondylitis blood, it appeared, was a TCR beta motif comprising several highly homologous variants.

Their target antigens are unknown. In TCRdb, the 5' RACE reads were re-called with MiXCR into one record per CDR3 protein. The sample has 330,000 or so distinct CDR3 sequences; under 8.5% are singletons. Sequenced material: blood, either unsorted or a sorted T cell fraction (not recorded which). The origin of the receptors is a male donor with ankylosing spondylitis.

This clonotype was picked up many times. The chain is built from TRBV20-1 and TRBJ2-1; D may correspond to TRBD1 or TRBD2 (5 bases each). In germline, CDR1 is DFQATT, CDR2 SNEGSKA (reference sequence). The germline V and J ends were trimmed by 0 bases and 4 bases, with 13 bases remaining between them. The CDR3 covers 15 residues. The CDR3 DNA reads as TGCAGTGCTAGAGATCTGGGGACGGAATACAATGAGCAGTTCTTC. Translation gives CSARDLGTEYNEQFF.

In its sample, this clonotype was seen many times. The J gene is TRBJ2-3, the V gene TRBV29-1; D ambiguous. This CDR3 region has 13 residues. The V end lost 6 bases, the J end lost 2 bases, and 12 bases lay between the germline ends. Germline V lookup: CDR1 SQVTM, CDR2 ANQGSEA. CDR3 in DNA: TGCAGCGTCGGGCTGACCCACACAGATACGCAGTATTTT. Its translation: CSVGLTHTDTQYF.

This clonotype appeared a few times. A much more abundant neighbour one base away suggests this may be a read error. The CDR3: CASGEGARTEAFF. CDR3 in DNA: TGTGCCAGCGGAGAGGGGGCGCGCACTGAAGCTTTCTTT. The chain links TRBV9 to TRBJ1-1; 7 bases map to TRBD1. The germline CDR1 and CDR2 sequences are SGDLS and YYNGEE. The CDR3 runs to 13 residues. V was clipped by 7 bases and J by 4 bases; unmatched bases: 7.

This clonotype was seen only a few times. The chain employs TRBV7-8 and TRBJ1-5; D uncertain. Trimming removed 6 bases at V and 0 bases at J, with 15 bases between. The CDR3 consists of 16 residues. The germline V gene has CDR1 SGHVS and CDR2 FQNEAQ. In nucleotides, the CDR3 is TGTGCCAGCAGTTATAACGGGGTAAATAGCAATCAGCCCCAGCATTTT. This sequence encodes CASSYNGVNSNQPQHF.

The chain recombines TRBV7-9 with TRBJ1-2; D remains unclear. Germline V gene lookup returns CDR1 SEHNR and CDR2 FQNEAQ (reference sequence). The CDR3 totals 12 residues. V lost 1 base, J lost 3 bases, and 3 bases lay in between. The CDR3 DNA sequence: TGTGCCAGCAGCTTAGTTCACTATGGCTACACCTTC. Its protein is CASSLVHYGYTF. Based on the CDR3 plus reference TRBV7-9 and TRBJ1-2, the full variable domain is DTGVSQNPRHKITKRGQNVTFRCDPISEHNRLYWYRQTLGQGPEFLTYFQNEAQLEKSRLLSDRFSAERPKGSFSTLEIQRTEQGDSAMYLCASSLVHYGYTFGSGTRLTVV.

This clonotype was observed many times. The chain carries TRBV7-2 and TRBJ2-1, with 7 bases lining up with TRBD2. Germline V gives CDR1 SGHTA, CDR2 FQGNSA. Trimming cost V 3 bases and J 8 bases; bases outside gene matches: 10. The length of the CDR3 is 15 residues. This CDR3 reads CASSFGLAERHEQFF. CDR3 DNA: TGTGCCAGCAGCTTTGGGCTAGCGGAGAGGCATGAGCAGTTCTTC.

The chain carries TRBV11-2 and TRBJ2-2; D remains unclear. Trimming stripped 2 bases from V and 7 bases from J, with 11 bases between. Germline-derived CDR1 and CDR2 are SGHAT and FQNNGV. The CDR3 contains 14 residues. CDR3 sequence (DNA): TGTGCCAGCAGCTTAACTCCCCCCAGCGGGGAGCTGTTTTTT. This codes for CASSLTPPSGELFF.

The J gene is TRBJ1-5, the V gene TRBV11-2; D unclear. Trimming removed 3 bases from V and 0 bases from J, with 15 bases in between. The germline CDR1 and CDR2 sequences are SGHAT and FQNNGV. This CDR3 contains 17 residues. CDR3 DNA: TGTGCCAGCAGCTTGGGCCAAGGAGGGTATAGCAATCAGCCCCAGCATTTT. Translated, it gives CASSLGQGGYSNQPQHF. The entire variable domain, with the rest obtained from reference TRBV11-2 and TRBJ1-5, is as follows: EAGVAQSPRYKIIEKRQSVAFWCNPISGHATLYWYQQILGQGPKLLIQFQNNGVVDDSQLPKDRFSAERLKGVDSTLKIQPAKLEDSAVYLCASSLGQGGYSNQPQHFGDGTRLSIL.